This entry lists 23 T cell receptor beta chains sequenced from one sample in a study of radiotherapy plus CTLA-4 blockade in lung cancer. Sequencing used immunoSEQ multiplex PCR; TCRdb keeps in-frame clones, though not all of them. The table has around 29,000 clones, 80% to 90% seen once. Sequencing used peripheral blood, obtained from a patient treated with radiotherapy plus ipilimumab. The receptors shown here come from a human donor with non-small cell lung cancer that progressed on radiotherapy plus ipilimumab.

The chain uses TRBV9 and TRBJ1-6; D unresolved. Per germline, CDR1 SGDLS and CDR2 YYNGEE. The CDR3 extends over 15 amino acids. Trimming shortened V by 0 bases and J by 9 bases, and 13 bases separated the two germline ends. CDR3 sequence: CASSVGPSRGSPLHF. The CDR3 DNA sequence: TGTGCCAGCAGCGTAGGTCCCAGTCGCGGTTCACCCCTCCACTTT.

The V and J genes are TRBV4-1 and TRBJ1-3; TRBD1 might be the D (6 bases). Germline V gene data show CDR1 as MGHRA and CDR2 as YSYEKL. V lost 3 bases, J lost 2 bases, and 14 bases lay in between. The CDR3 covers 16 residues. The CDR3: CASSQDHGGAGNTIYF. As DNA, the CDR3 is TGCGCCAGCAGCCAGGATCATGGGGGCGCTGGAAACACCATATATTTT.

This clone was observed a handful of times. V gene TRBV19 combines with J gene TRBJ2-4; TRBD2 is a possible D gene (6 bases). The CDR3 covers 17 residues. V gave up 5 bases and J gave up 1 base, with 18 bases separating them. Germline CDR1 reads LNHDA; CDR2 reads SQIVND (reference sequence). CDR3 coding DNA: TGTGCCAGTAGTCCTACCGGGACGGGGAGGGCCAAAAACATTCAGTACTTC. It specifies CASSPTGTGRAKNIQYF.

The V call is TRBV6-1, the J call TRBJ2-7; possibly TRBD1 for D (6 bases). This CDR3 is 16 amino acids long. Looked up from germline, CDR1 is MNHNS and CDR2 is SASEGT. Trimming removed 3 bases at V and 5 bases at J, with 20 bases between. CDR3: CASSDTPDHTGHEQYF. The CDR3 DNA is TGTGCCAGCAGTGACACGCCAGACCATACAGGGCACGAGCAGTACTTC.

The rearrangement links TRBV25-1 to TRBJ2-2, with 10 positions matching TRBD1. The CDR3 is 13 residues long. Germline CDR1 and CDR2: MGHDK and SYGVNS. The J segment lost 8 bases and the V segment lost 7 bases, leaving 4 bases of the junction unmatched. DNA of the CDR3: TGTGCCAGCACGGGACAGGGGACAGGGGAGCTGTTTTTT. Amino acid sequence: CASTGQGTGELFF.

The chain recombines TRBV5-1 with TRBJ2-2; weak D call: TRBD2 (5 bases). The V end was cut by 4 bases, the J end by 4 bases, with 11 bases between. This CDR3 spans 14 amino acids. The germline V gene has CDR1 SGHRS and CDR2 YFSETQ. As DNA, the CDR3 is TGCGCCAGCAGCGTGGACTTATCCACCGGGGAGCTGTTTTTT. Residues: CASSVDLSTGELFF. Complete variable domain (other parts from reference TRBV5-1 and TRBJ2-2): KAGVTQTPRYLIKTRGQQVTLSCSPISGHRSVSWYQQTPGQGLQFLFEYFSETQRNKGNFPGRFSGRQFSNSRSEMNVSTLELGDSALYLCASSVDLSTGELFFGEGSRLTVL.

This chain links TRBV4-1 with TRBJ2-7, with 15 bases matching TRBD2. Trimming took 1 base from V and 5 from J; bases not matched to a gene: 3. The CDR3 contains 16 residues. Germline values: CDR1 MGHRA, CDR2 YSYEKL. CDR3 region: CASSQGTSGGADEQYF. DNA of the CDR3: TGCGCCAGCAGCCAAGGGACTAGCGGGGGGGCCGACGAGCAGTACTTC.

This clone showed up just once. The V and J genes are TRBV18 and TRBJ2-7; TRBD1 matches 9 bases. CDR1 is KGHSH and CDR2 is LQKENI in the germline V gene. The CDR3 is 18 residues long. Trimming removed 3 bases from V and 0 bases from J; junction bases left unmatched: 12. CDR3 region: CASSPPGTGSPGSYEQYF. The CDR3, as DNA: TGTGCCAGCTCACCTCCCGGGACAGGGTCCCCCGGCTCCTACGAGCAGTACTTC.

This rearrangement joins TRBV9 to TRBJ1-3, with D hard to call. The CDR3 extends over 13 amino acids. Germline V CDR1 and CDR2: SGDLS, YYNGEE. Trimming took 7 bases from V and 2 from J, leaving 10 bases between them. Here the CDR3 reads CASQRGTGNTIYF. Here the CDR3 DNA reads TGTGCCAGCCAACGGGGAACTGGAAACACCATATATTTT.

The chain carries TRBV13 and TRBJ2-7; 10 nucleotides agree with TRBD1. The CDR3 totals 14 residues. CDR1 and CDR2 from the germline V gene are PRHDT and FYEKMQ (reference sequence). J lost 9 bases, V lost 9 bases, and 14 bases had no gene match. CDR3: CASSGGTGASGQYF. CDR3 DNA: TGTGCCAGTTCCGGAGGGACAGGGGCCTCAGGGCAGTACTTC.

V usage is TRBV4-3 and J usage is TRBJ1-1, with D maybe TRBD1 (6 bases). This CDR3 has 14 amino acids. Germline V gene sequence: CDR1 LGHNA, CDR2 YSLEER. Between the trimmed V and J ends, which lost 1 base and 7 bases, there was a span of 13 bases. The CDR3 loop reads CASSQGLRQDEAFF. For the CDR3, the DNA is TGCGCCAGCAGCCAAGGCCTCCGACAGGATGAAGCTTTCTTT.

The chain recombines TRBV6-1 with TRBJ1-5; D is possibly TRBD1 (6 bases). V shed 4 bases and J shed 3 bases, with 13 bases lying between them. This CDR3 has 15 residues. The germline V gene encodes CDR1 MNHNS and CDR2 SASEGT. CDR3 region: CASSGGGGINQPQHF. CDR3 sequence (DNA): TGTGCCAGCAGTGGGGGGGGCGGGATCAATCAGCCCCAGCATTTT.

The rearrangement uses TRBV5-6 and TRBJ2-5; TRBD1 agrees at 11 bases. The better agreement between TRBJ2-7 and the DNA end casts doubt on the J call. Germline CDR1 and CDR2: SGHDT and YYEEEE. The CDR3 is made up of 15 amino acids. CDR3: CASSVDRGPWAEQYF. CDR3 in DNA: TGTGCCAGCAGCGTGGACAGGGGGCCCTGGGCCGAGCAGTACTTC.

The V and J genes are TRBV7-6 and TRBJ1-6; 10 bases are shared with TRBD1. The CDR3 sequence is 16 residues long. After removal of 5 bases from V and 2 bases from J, the junction contained 3 bases not matched to a gene. Germline CDR1 SGHVS, CDR2 FNYEAQ. The CDR3 nucleotides are TGTGCCAGCAGCGCGGGACAGGGGACCTATAATTCACCCCTCCACTTT. Amino acids: CASSAGQGTYNSPLHF. Supplemented by reference TRBV7-6 and TRBJ1-6, the full variable domain reads GAGVSQSPRYKVTKRGQDVALRCDPISGHVSLYWYRQALGQGPEFLTYFNYEAQQDKSGLPNDRFSAERPEGSISTLTIQRTEQRDSAMYRCASSAGQGTYNSPLHFGNGTRLTVT.

The count of this clone is one. The rearrangement joins TRBV9 to TRBJ2-1; 9 positions agree with TRBD2. CDR1 is SGDLS, CDR2 YYNGEE, per germline. The ends lost 0 bases at V and 4 bases at J; junction bases unmatched: 2. The CDR3 loop spans 15 amino acids. The CDR3 here is CASSVGLAGYNEQFF. The CDR3 DNA is TGTGCCAGCAGCGTAGGGCTAGCGGGGTACAATGAGCAGTTCTTC.

The rearrangement uses TRBV2 and TRBJ2-3; TRBD1 is a possible D gene (8 bases). CDR1 is SNHLY and CDR2 is FYNNEI in the germline V gene. This CDR3 has 15 amino acids. V lost 8 bases and J 5 bases, leaving 20 bases between the germline ends. The CDR3 spells CASGGGQGAVDTQYF. In DNA form, the CDR3 reads TGTGCCAGCGGGGGGGGGCAGGGGGCGGTAGATACGCAGTATTTT. Supplemented by reference TRBV2 and TRBJ2-3, the full variable domain reads EPEVTQTPSHQVTQMGQEVILRCVPISNHLYFYWYRQILGQKVEFLVSFYNNEISEKSEIFDDQFSVERPDGSNFTLKIRSTKLEDSAMYFCASGGGQGAVDTQYFGPGTRLTVL.

The V gene is TRBV2, the J gene TRBJ2-7, with TRBD1 identical over 9 bases. Trimming at V came to 6 bases and at J to 3 bases, leaving 9 bases not matched to a gene. In germline, CDR1 is SNHLY, CDR2 FYNNEI. The CDR3 totals 15 residues. The CDR3 coding sequence is TGTGCCAGCAGCGCCGTGGACAGGGGATTCTACGAGCAGTACTTC. Its translation is CASSAVDRGFYEQYF.

This chain joins TRBV29-1 and TRBJ2-3; unclear D gene. CDR1 is SQVTM, CDR2 ANQGSEA, per germline. This CDR3 spans 11 amino acids. V was cut by 6 bases and J by 2 bases, with 6 bases left in between. The CDR3 nucleotides are TGCAGCGTCGCGCTCACAGATACGCAGTATTTT. It translates to CSVALTDTQYF.

This rearrangement joins TRBV7-3 to TRBJ1-3; no reliable D call. The germline V and J ends were trimmed by 6 bases and 3 bases, with 12 bases remaining between them. CDR1 and CDR2 (germline): SGHTA, FQGTGA. The CDR3 totals 14 residues. This CDR3 is CASSPSRDGNTIYF. CDR3 nucleotide sequence: TGTGCCAGCAGTCCCTCGAGAGATGGAAACACCATATATTTT.

The genes are TRBV13 and TRBJ1-3; 9 bases agree with TRBD1. The CDR3 consists of 14 residues. Per germline, CDR1 PRHDT and CDR2 FYEKMQ (reference sequence). V lost 5 bases and J lost 4; bases outside the gene matches: 3. The CDR3 protein is CASSMGTGGNTIYF. CDR3 nucleotide sequence: TGTGCCAGCAGCATGGGGACAGGGGGAAACACCATATATTTT. The full variable domain, completed using reference TRBV13 and TRBJ1-3, is AAGVIQSPRHLIKEKRETATLKCYPIPRHDTVYWYQQGPGQDPQFLISFYEKMQSDKGSIPDRFSAQQFSDYHSELNMSSLELGDSALYFCASSMGTGGNTIYFGEGSWLTVV.

The rearrangement uses TRBV9 and TRBJ1-3; D remains ambiguous. V gave up 4 bases and J gave up 4 bases, with 24 bases separating them. This CDR3 comprises 18 residues. Germline V CDR1 and CDR2: SGDLS, YYNGEE. CDR3 loop: CASSPSGRRAAVGNTIYF. The CDR3 DNA is TGTGCCAGCAGCCCTTCCGGACGGCGGGCCGCGGTAGGAAACACCATATATTTT.

The chain links TRBV2 to TRBJ2-1; no definite D call. The CDR3 length is 11 residues. Per the germline V gene, CDR1 is SNHLY and CDR2 is FYNNEI. Deletions cut 4 bases from V and 8 bases from J, with 6 bases between. Written as DNA, the CDR3 is TGTGCCAGCAGTGTTCGTCATGAGCAGTTCTTC. Protein: CASSVRHEQFF.

This chain uses TRBV29-1 with TRBJ1-2; 8 nucleotides line up with TRBD1. Germline-derived CDR1 and CDR2 are SQVTM and ANQGSEA. This CDR3 spans 11 amino acids. The J segment lost 6 bases and the V segment lost 8 bases, leaving 5 bases of the junction unmatched. The CDR3 bases are TGCAGCTCATGGGGACAGGATGGCTACACCTTC. Its protein is CSSWGQDGYTF.